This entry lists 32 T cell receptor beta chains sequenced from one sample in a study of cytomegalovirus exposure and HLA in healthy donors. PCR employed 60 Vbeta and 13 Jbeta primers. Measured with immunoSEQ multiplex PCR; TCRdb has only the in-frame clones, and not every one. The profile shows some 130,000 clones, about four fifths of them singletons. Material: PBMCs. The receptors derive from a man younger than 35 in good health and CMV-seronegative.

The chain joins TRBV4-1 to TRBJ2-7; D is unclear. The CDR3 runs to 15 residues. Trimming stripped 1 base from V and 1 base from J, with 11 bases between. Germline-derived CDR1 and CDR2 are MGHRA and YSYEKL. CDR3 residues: CASSQGPRVSYEQYF. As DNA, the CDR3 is TGCGCCAGCAGCCAAGGCCCCCGGGTATCCTACGAGCAGTACTTC.

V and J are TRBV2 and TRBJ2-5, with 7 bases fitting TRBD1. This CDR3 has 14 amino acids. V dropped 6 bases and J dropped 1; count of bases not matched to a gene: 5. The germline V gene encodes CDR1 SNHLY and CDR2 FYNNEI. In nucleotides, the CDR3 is TGTGCCAGCAGAAGGGACAGTAGCCAAGAGACCCAGTACTTC. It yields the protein CASRRDSSQETQYF.

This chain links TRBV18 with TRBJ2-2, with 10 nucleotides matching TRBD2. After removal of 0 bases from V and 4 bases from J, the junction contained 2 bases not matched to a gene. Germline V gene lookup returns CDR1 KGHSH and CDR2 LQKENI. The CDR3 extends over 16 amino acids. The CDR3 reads CASSPPGLAPTGELFF. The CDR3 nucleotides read TGTGCCAGCTCACCACCGGGACTAGCGCCCACCGGGGAGCTGTTTTTT.

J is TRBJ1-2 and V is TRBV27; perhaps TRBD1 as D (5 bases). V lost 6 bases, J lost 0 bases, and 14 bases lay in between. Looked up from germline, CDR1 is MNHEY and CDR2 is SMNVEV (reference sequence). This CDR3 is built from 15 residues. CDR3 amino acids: CASSQGIGANYGYTF. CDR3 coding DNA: TGTGCCAGCAGCCAGGGTATCGGAGCTAACTATGGCTACACCTTC.

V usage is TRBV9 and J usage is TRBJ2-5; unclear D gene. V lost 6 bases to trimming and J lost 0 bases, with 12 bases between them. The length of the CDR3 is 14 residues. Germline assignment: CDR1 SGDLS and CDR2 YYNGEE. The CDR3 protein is CASTPNPDQETQYF. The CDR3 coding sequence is TGTGCCAGCACCCCCAACCCAGACCAAGAGACCCAGTACTTC.

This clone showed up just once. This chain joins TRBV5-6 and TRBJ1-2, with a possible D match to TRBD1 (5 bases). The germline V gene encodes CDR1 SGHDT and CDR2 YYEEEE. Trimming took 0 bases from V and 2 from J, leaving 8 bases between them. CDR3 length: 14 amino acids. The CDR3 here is CASSLDGGNYGYTF. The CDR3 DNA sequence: TGTGCCAGCAGCTTGGATGGGGGGAACTATGGCTACACCTTC.

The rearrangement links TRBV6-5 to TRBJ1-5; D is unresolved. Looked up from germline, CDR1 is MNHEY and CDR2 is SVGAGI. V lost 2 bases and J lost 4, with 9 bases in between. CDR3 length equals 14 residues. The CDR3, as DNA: TGTGCCAGCAGTTACACGACACCGAATCAGCCCCAGCATTTT. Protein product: CASSYTTPNQPQHF.

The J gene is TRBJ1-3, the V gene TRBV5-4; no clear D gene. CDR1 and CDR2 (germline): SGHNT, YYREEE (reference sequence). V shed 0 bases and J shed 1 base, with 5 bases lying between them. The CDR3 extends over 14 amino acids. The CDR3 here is CASSLGASGNTIYF. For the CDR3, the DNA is TGTGCCAGCAGCTTGGGGGCTTCTGGAAACACCATATATTTT. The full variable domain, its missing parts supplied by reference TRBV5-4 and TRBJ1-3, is ETGVTQSPTHLIKTRGQQVTLRCSSQSGHNTVSWYQQALGQGPQFIFQYYREEENGRGNFPPRFSGLQFPNYSSELNVNALELDDSALYLCASSLGASGNTIYFGEGSWLTVV.

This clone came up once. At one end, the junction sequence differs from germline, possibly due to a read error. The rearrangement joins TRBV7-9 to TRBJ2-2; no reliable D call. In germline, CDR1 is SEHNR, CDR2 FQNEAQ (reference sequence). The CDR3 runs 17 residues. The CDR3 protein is CSSNRGVQSENTGELFF. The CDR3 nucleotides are TGTTCCAGCAACCGAGGAGTCCAAAGTGAGAACACCGGGGAGCTGTTTTTT.

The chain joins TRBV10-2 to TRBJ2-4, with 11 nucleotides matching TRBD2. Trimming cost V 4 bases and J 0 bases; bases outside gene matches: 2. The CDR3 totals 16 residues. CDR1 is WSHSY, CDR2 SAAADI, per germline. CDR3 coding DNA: TGCGCCAGCAGTGCTGGACTAGCGGGAGCCAAAAACATTCAGTACTTC. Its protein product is CASSAGLAGAKNIQYF.

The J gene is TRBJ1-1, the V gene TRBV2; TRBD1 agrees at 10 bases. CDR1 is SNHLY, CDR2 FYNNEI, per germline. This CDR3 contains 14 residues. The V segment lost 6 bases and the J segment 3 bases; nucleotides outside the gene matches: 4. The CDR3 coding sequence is TGTGCCAGCAGAGCGGGACAGGGGTACACTGAAGCTTTCTTT. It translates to CASRAGQGYTEAFF.

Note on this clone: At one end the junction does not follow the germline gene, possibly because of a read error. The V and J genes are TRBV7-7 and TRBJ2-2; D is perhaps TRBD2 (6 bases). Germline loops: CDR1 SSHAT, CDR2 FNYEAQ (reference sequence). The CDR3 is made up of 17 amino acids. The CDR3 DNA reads TGTGCTAGCAGTGCTCGGGCCAGCGGGTTGGGTACCGGGGAGCTGTTTTTT. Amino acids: CASSARASGLGTGELFF. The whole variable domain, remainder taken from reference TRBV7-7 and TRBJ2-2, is GAGVSQSPRYKVTKRGQDVTLRCDPISSHATLYWYQQALGQGPEFLTYFNYEAQPDKSGLPSDRFSAERPEGSISTLTIQRTEQRDSAMYRCASSARASGLGTGELFFGEGSRLTVL.

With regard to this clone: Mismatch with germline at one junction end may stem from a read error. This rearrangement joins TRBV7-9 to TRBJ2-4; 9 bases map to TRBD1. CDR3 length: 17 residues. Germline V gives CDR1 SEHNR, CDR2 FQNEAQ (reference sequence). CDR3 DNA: TGTTCCAGCAGCTTAGCAGGGACAGGGTATGTCAAAAACATTCAGTACTTC. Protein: CSSSLAGTGYVKNIQYF.

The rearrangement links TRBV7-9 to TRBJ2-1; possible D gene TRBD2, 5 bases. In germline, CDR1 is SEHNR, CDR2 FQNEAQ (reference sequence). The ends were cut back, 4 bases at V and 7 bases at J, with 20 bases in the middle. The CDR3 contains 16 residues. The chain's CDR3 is CASSYSLIARVNEQFF. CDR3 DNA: TGTGCCAGCAGCTATTCTCTAATCGCGAGGGTGAATGAGCAGTTCTTC.

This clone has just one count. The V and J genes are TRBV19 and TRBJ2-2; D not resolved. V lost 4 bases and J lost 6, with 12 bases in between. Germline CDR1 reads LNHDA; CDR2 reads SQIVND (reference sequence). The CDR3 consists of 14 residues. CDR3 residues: CASSTTISAGELFF. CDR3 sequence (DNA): TGTGCCAGTAGTACAACTATTTCCGCCGGGGAGCTGTTTTTT.

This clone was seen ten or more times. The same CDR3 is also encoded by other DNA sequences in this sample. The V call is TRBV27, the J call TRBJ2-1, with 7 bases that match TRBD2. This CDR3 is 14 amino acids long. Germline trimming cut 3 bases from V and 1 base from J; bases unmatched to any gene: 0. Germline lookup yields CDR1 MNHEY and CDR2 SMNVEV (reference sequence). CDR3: CASSLGGSYNEQFF. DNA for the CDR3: TGTGCCAGCAGTTTGGGGGGGTCCTACAATGAGCAGTTCTTC.

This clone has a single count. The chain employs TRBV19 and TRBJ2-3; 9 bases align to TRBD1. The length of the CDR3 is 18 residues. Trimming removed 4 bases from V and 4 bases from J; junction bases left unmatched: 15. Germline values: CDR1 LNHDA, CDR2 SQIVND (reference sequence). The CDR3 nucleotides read TGTGCCAGTAGTACTTACTCCACAGGGGGCGCCGGCTCAGATACGCAGTATTTT. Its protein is CASSTYSTGGAGSDTQYF.

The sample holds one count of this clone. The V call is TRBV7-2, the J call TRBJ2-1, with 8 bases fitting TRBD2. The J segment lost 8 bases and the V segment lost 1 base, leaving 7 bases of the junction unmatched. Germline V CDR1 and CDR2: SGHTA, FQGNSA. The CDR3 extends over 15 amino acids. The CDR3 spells CASSLVGLALYEQFF. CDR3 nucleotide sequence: TGTGCCAGCAGCTTAGTTGGACTAGCCCTTTATGAGCAGTTCTTC. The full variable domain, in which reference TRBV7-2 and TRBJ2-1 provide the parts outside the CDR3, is GAGVSQSPSNKVTEKGKDVELRCDPISGHTALYWYRQSLGQGLEFLIYFQGNSAPDKSGLPSDRFSAERTGGSVSTLTIQRTQQEDSAVYLCASSLVGLALYEQFFGPGTRLTVL.

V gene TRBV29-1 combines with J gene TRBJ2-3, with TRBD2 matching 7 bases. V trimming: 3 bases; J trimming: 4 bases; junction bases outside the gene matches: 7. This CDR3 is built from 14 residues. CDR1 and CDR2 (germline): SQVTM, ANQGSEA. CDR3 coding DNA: TGCAGCGTTGAGTCGGGCGGGAGTGCAGATACGCAGTATTTT. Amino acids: CSVESGGSADTQYF.

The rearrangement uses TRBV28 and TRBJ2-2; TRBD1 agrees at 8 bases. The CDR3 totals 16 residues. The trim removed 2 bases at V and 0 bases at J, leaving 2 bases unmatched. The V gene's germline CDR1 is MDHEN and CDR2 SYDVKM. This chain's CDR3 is CASSLEDRANTGELFF. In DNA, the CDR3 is TGTGCCAGCAGTTTAGAGGACAGGGCGAACACCGGGGAGCTGTTTTTT.

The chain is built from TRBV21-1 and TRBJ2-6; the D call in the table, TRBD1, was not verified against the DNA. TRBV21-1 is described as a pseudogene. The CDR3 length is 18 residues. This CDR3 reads CASSKVGREGSGANVLTF. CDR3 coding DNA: TGTGCCAGCAGCAAAGTGGGCAGGGAAGGCTCTGGGGCCAACGTCCTGACTTTC.

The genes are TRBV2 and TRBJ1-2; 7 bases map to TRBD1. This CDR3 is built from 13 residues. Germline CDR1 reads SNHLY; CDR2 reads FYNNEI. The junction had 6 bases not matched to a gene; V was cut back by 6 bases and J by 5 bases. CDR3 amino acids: CASRGQLEYGYTF. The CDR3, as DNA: TGTGCCAGCAGGGGACAGCTAGAATATGGCTACACCTTC.

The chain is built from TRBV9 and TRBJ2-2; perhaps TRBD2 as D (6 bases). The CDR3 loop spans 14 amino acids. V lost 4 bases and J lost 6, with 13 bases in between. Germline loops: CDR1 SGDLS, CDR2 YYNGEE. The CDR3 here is CASSRSGGAGELFF. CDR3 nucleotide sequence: TGTGCCAGCAGCAGGTCCGGAGGGGCCGGGGAGCTGTTTTTT.

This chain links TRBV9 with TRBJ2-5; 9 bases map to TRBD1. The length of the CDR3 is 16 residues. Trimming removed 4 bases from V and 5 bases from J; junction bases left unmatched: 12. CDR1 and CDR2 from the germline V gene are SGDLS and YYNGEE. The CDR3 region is CASSLGTGLGAETQYF. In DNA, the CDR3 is TGTGCCAGCAGCCTCGGGACAGGGTTGGGTGCTGAGACCCAGTACTTC.

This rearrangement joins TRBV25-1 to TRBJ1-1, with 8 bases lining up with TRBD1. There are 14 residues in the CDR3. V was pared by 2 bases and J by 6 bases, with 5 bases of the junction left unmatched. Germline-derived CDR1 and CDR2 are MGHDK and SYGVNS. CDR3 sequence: CASSETGGRAEAFF. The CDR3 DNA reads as TGTGCCAGCAGTGAAACAGGGGGAAGGGCTGAAGCTTTCTTT.

The chain's CDR3 is CASSQDNQGVLSGANVLTF. CDR3 nucleotide sequence: TGCGCCAGCAGCCAAGATAATCAGGGGGTCCTCTCTGGGGCCAACGTCCTGACTTTC. The chain links TRBV4-1 to TRBJ2-6; 7 bases line up with TRBD1. The J segment lost 0 bases and the V segment lost 0 bases, leaving 8 bases of the junction unmatched. Germline loops: CDR1 MGHRA, CDR2 YSYEKL. The CDR3 consists of 19 residues.

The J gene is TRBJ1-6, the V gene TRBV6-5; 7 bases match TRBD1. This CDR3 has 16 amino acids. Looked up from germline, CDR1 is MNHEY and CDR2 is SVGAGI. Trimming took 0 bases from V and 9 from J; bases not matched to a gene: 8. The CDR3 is CASSYSSQGGISPLHF. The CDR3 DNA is TGTGCCAGCAGTTACTCAAGTCAGGGGGGTATTTCACCCCTCCACTTT.

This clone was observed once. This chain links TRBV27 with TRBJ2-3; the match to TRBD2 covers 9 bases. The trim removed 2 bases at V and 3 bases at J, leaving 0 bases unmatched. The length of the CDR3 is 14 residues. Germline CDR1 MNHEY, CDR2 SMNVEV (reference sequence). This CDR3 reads CASSLLAGTDTQYF. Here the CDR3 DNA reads TGTGCCAGCAGTTTACTAGCGGGAACAGATACGCAGTATTTT.

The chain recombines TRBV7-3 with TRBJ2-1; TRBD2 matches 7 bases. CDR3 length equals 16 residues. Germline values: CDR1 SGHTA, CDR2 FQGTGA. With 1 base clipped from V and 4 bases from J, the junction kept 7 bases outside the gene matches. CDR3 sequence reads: CASSLIGRAGYNEQFF. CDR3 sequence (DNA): TGTGCCAGCAGCTTAATCGGGCGAGCGGGGTACAATGAGCAGTTCTTC. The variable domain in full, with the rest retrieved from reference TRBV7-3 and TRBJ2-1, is GAGVSQTPSNKVTEKGKYVELRCDPISGHTALYWYRQSLGQGPEFLIYFQGTGAADDSGLPNDRFFAVRPEGSVSTLKIQRTERGDSAVYLCASSLIGRAGYNEQFFGPGTRLTVL.

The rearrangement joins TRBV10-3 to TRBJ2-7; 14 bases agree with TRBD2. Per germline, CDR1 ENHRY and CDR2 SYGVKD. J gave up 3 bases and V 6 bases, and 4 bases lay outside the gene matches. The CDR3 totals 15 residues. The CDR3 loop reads CAIRSGTSGSYEQYV. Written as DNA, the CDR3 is TGTGCCATCAGGTCCGGGACTAGCGGGAGCTACGAGCAGTACGTC.

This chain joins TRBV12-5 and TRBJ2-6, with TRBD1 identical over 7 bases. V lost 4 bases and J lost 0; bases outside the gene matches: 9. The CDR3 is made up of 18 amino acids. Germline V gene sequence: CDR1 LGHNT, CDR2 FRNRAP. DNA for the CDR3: TGTGCTAGTGGTTCCCTATTAGGGGGCCGCTCTGGGGCCAACGTCCTGACTTTC. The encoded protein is CASGSLLGGRSGANVLTF.

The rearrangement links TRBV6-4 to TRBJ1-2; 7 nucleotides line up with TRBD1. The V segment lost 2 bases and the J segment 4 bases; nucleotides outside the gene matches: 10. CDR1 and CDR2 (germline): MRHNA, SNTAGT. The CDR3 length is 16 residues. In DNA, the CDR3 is TGTGCCAGCAGTGACCCCCGGGACAGTATAGCCTATGGCTACACCTTC. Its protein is CASSDPRDSIAYGYTF.